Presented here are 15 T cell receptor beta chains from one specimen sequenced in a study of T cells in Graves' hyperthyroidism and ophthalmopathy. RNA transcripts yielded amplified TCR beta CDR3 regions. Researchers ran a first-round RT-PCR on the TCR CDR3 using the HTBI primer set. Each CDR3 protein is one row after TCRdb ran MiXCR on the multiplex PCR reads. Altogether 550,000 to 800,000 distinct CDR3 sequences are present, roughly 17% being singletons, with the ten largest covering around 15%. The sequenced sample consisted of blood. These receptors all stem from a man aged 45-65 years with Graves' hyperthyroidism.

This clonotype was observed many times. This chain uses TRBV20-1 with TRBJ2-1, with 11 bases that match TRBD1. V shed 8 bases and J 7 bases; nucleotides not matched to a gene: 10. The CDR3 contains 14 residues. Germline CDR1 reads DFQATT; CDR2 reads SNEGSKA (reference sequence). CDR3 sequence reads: CSTIGTGGGNEQFF. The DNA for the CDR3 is TGCAGTACCATCGGGACAGGGGGTGGAAATGAGCAGTTCTTC.

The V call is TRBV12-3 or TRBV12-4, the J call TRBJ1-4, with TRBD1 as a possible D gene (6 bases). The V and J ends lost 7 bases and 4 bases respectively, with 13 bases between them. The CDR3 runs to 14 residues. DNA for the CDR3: TGTGCCAGCAACATAAGGGGGTTTAATGAAAAACTGTTTTTT. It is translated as CASNIRGFNEKLFF.

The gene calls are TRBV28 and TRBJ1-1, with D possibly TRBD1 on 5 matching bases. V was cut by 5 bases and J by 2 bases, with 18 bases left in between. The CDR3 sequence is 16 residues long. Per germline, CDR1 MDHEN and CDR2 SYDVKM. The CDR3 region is CASSPRSSGLNTEAFF. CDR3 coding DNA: TGTGCCAGCAGTCCCAGATCCTCGGGACTCAACACTGAAGCTTTCTTT.

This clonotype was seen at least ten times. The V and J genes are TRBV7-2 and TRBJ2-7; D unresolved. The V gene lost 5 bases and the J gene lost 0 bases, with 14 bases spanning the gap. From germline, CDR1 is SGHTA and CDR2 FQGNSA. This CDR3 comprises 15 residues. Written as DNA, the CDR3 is TGTGCCAGCAGCATCACTCCCTCGGGCTCCTACGAGCAGTACTTC. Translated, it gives CASSITPSGSYEQYF.

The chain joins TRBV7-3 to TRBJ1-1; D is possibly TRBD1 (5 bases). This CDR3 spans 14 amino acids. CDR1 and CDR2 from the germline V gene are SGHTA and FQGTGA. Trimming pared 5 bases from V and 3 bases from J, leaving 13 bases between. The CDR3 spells CASSLGWGDTEAFF. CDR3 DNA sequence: TGTGCCAGCAGCCTGGGGTGGGGGGACACTGAAGCTTTCTTT.

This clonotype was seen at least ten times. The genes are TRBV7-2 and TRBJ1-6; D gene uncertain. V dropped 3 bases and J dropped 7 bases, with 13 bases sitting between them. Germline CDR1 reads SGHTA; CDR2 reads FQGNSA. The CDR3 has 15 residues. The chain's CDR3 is CASSFFWVTNSPLHF. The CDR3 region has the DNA TGTGCCAGCAGCTTCTTCTGGGTGACGAATTCACCCCTCCACTTT.

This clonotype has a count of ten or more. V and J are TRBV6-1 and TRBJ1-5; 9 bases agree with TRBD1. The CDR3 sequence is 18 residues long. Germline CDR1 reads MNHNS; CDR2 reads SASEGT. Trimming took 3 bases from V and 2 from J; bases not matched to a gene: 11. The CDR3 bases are TGTGCCAGCAGTGAGGTTGAGTTCCGGGACAGGGGCAATCAGCCCCAGCATTTT. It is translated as CASSEVEFRDRGNQPQHF.

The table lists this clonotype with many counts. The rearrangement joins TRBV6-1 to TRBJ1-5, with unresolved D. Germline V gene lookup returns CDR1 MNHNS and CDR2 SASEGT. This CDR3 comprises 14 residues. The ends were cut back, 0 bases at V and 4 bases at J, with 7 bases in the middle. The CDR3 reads CASSEAGDNQPQHF. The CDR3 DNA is TGTGCCAGCAGTGAAGCTGGGGATAATCAGCCCCAGCATTTT.

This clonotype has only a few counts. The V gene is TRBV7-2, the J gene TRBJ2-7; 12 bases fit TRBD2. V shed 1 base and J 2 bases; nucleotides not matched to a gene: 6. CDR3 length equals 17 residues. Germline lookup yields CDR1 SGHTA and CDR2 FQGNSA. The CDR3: CASSLVTSGRTTYEQYF. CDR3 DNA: TGTGCCAGCAGCTTAGTAACTAGCGGGAGGACCACCTACGAGCAGTACTTC. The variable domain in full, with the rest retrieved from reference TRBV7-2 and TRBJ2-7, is GAGVSQSPSNKVTEKGKDVELRCDPISGHTALYWYRQSLGQGLEFLIYFQGNSAPDKSGLPSDRFSAERTGGSVSTLTIQRTQQEDSAVYLCASSLVTSGRTTYEQYFGPGTRLTVT.

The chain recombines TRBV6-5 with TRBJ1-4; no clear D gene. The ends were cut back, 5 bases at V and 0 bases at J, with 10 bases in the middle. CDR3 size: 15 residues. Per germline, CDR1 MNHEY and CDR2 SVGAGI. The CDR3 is CASSHQPATNEKLFF. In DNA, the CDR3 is TGTGCCAGCAGTCACCAGCCAGCAACTAATGAAAAACTGTTTTTT.

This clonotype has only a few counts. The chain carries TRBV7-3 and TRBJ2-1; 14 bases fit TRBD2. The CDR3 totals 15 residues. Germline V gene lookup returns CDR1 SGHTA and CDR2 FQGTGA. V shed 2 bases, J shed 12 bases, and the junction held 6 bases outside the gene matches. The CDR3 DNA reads TGTGCCAGCAGCTTAGGGACTAGCGGGAGTAGTCGGCAGTTCTTC. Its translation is CASSLGTSGSSRQFF.

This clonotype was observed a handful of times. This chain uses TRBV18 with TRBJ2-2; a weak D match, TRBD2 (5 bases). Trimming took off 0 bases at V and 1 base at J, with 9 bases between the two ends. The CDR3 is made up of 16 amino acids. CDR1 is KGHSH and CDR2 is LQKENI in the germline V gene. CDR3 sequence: CASSPPSGLNTGELFF. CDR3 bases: TGTGCCAGCTCACCACCGTCGGGGTTGAACACCGGGGAGCTGTTTTTT.

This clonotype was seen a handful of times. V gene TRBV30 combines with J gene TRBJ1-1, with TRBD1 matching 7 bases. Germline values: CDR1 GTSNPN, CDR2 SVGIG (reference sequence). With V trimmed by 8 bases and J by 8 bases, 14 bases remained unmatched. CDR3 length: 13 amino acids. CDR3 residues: CARTKNRGLEAFF. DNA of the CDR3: TGTGCCCGGACCAAGAACAGGGGATTAGAAGCTTTCTTT.

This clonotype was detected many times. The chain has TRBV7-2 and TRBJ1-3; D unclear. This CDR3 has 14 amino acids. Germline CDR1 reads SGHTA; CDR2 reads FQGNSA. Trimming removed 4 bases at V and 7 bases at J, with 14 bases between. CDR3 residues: CASSSRGGGNTIYF. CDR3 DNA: TGTGCCAGCAGCTCACGGGGTGGTGGGAACACCATATATTTT.

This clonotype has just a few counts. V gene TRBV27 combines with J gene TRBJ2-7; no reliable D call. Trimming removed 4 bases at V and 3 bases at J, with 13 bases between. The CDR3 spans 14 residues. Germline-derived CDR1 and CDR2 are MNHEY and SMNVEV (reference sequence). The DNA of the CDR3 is TGTGCCAGCAGTTCATTAGGGCCCCGCTACGAGCAGTACTTC. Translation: CASSSLGPRYEQYF.